The text below deals with one T cell receptor beta chain. The sample originates from a study of blood T cell repertoires in COVID-19. Overall study: Some COVID-19 samples were acute and others convalescent; all came from the United States, Italy and Spain.

TCRdb's copy holds only in-frame clones and misses some; the assay was immunoSEQ multiplex PCR. The data contain 300,000 to 400,000 clones, around 89% of them singletons. The germline V gene encodes CDR1 SNHLY and CDR2 FYNNEI. This CDR3 has 13 amino acids. The V segment lost 4 bases and the J segment 5 bases; nucleotides outside the gene matches: 4. The chain couples TRBV2 to TRBJ1-1; 7 bases are a match to TRBD1. Source material: peripheral blood. The TCR sequence derives from a woman between 25 and 40 years old with COVID-19, enrolled during active disease. CDR3 sequence (DNA): TGTGCCAGCAGTGGACAGGGCGGGACTGAAGCTTTCTTT. Translated: CASSGQGGTEAFF.